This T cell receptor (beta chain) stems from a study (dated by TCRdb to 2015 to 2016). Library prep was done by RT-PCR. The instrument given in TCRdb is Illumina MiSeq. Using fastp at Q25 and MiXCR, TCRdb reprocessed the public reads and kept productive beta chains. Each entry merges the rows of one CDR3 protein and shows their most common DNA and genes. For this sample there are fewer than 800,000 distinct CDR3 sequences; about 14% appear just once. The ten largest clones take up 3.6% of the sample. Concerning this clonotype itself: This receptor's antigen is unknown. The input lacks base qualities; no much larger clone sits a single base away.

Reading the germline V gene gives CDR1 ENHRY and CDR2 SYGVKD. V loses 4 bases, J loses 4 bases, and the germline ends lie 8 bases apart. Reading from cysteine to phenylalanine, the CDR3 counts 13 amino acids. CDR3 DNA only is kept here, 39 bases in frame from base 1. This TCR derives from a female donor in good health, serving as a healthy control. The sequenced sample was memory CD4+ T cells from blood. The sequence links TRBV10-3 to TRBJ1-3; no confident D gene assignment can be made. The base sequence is TGTGCCATCAGTGCTGGAGTAGGAAACACCATATATTTT. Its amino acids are CAISAGVGNTIYF.